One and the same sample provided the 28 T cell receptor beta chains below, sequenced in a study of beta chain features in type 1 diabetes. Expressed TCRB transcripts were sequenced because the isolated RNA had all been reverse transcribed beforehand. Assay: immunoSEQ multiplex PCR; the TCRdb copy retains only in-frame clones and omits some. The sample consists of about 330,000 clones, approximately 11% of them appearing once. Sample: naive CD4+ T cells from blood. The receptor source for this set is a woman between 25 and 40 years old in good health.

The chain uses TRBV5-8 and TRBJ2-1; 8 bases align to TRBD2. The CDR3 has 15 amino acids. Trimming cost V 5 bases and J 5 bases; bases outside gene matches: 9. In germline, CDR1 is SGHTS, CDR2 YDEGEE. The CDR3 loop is CASRGREGHNNEQFF. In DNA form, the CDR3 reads TGTGCCAGCAGAGGTCGGGAGGGCCACAACAATGAGCAGTTCTTC.

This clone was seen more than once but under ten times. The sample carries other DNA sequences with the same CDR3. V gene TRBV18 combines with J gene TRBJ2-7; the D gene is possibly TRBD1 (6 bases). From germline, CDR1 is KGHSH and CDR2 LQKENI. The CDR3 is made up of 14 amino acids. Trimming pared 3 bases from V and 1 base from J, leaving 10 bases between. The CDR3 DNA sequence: TGTGCCAGCTCACCTCGACAGGAATCCTACGAGCAGTACTTC. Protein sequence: CASSPRQESYEQYF.

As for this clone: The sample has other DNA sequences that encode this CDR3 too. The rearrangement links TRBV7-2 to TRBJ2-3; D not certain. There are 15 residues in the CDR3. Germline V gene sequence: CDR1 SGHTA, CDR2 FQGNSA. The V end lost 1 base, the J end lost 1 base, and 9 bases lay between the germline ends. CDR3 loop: CASSLVGSRTDTQYF. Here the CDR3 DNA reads TGTGCCAGCAGCTTAGTTGGTAGCCGCACAGATACGCAGTATTTT. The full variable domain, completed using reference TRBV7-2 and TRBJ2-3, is GAGVSQSPSNKVTEKGKDVELRCDPISGHTALYWYRQSLGQGLEFLIYFQGNSAPDKSGLPSDRFSAERTGGSVSTLTIQRTQQEDSAVYLCASSLVGSRTDTQYFGPGTRLTVL.

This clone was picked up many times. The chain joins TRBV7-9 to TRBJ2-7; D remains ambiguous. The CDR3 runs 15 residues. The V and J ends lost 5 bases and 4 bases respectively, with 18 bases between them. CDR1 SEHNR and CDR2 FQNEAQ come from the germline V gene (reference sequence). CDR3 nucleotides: TGTGCCAGCAGCCCCGCCGGCCGCGGAGTGTACGAGCAGTACTTC. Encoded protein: CASSPAGRGVYEQYF. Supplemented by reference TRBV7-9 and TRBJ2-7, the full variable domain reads DTGVSQNPRHKITKRGQNVTFRCDPISEHNRLYWYRQTLGQGPEFLTYFQNEAQLEKSRLLSDRFSAERPKGSFSTLEIQRTEQGDSAMYLCASSPAGRGVYEQYFGPGTRLTVT.

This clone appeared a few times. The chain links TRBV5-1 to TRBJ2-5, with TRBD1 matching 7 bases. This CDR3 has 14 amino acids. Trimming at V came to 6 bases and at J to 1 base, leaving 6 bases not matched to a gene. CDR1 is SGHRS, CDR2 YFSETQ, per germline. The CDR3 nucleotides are TGCGCCAGCACTACCGGGACAGCCCAAGAGACCCAGTACTTC. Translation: CASTTGTAQETQYF.

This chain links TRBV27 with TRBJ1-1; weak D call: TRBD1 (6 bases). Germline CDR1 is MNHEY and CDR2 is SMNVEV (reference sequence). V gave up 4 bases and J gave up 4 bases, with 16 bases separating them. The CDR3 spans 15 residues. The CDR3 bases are TGTGCCAGCAGTTCCCCCAGGGGAGTTAGCACTGAAGCTTTCTTT. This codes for CASSSPRGVSTEAFF.

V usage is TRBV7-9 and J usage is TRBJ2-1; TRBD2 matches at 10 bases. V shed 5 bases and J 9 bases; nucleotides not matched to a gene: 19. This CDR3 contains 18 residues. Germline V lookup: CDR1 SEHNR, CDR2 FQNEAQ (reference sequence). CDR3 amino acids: CASSIGKRASGSLIEQFF. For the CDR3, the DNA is TGTGCCAGCAGCATAGGGAAGAGGGCTAGCGGGAGTTTGATTGAGCAGTTCTTC.

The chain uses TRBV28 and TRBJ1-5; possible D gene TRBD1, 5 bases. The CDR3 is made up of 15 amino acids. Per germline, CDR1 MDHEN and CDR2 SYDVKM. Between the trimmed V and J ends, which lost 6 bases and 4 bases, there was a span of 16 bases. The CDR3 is CASSPSGGGNQPQHF. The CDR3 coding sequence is TGTGCCAGCAGCCCGTCGGGGGGTGGGAATCAGCCCCAGCATTTT.

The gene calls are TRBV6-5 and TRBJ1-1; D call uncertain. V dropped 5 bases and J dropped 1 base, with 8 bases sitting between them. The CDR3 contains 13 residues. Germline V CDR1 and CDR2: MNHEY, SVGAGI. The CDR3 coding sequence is TGTGCCAGCAGTCGAGGGCGGAACACTGAAGCTTTCTTT. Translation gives CASSRGRNTEAFF.

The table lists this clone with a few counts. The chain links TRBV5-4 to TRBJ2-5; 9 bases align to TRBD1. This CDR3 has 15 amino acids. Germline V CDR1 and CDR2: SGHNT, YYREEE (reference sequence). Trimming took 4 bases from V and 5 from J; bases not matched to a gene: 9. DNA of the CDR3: TGTGCCAGCAGCCGTCCGGGACAGGGTGTGGAGACCCAGTACTTC. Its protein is CASSRPGQGVETQYF.

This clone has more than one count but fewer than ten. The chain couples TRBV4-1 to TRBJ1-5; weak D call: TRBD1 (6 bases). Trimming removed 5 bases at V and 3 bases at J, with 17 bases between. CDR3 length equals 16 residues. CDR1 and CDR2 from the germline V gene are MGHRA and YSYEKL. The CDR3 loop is CASSEYRVEVNQPQHF. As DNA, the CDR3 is TGCGCCAGCAGCGAATACAGGGTGGAGGTCAATCAGCCCCAGCATTTT.

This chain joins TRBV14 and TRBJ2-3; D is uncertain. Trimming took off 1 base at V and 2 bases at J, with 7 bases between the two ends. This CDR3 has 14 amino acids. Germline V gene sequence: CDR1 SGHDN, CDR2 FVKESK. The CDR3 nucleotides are TGTGCCAGCAGCCAAGTACAGATCACAGATACGCAGTATTTT. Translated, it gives CASSQVQITDTQYF. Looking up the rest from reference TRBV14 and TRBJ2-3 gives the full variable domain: EAGVTQFPSHSVIEKGQTVTLRCDPISGHDNLYWYRRVMGKEIKFLLHFVKESKQDESGMPNNRFLAERTGGTYSTLKVQPAELEDSGVYFCASSQVQITDTQYFGPGTRLTVL.

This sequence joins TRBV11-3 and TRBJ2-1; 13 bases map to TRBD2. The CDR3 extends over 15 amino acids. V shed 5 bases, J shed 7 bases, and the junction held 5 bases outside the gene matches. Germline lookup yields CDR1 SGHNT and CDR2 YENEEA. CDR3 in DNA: TGTGCCAGCAGCATCGGGACTAGCGGGGATAATGAGCAGTTCTTC. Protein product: CASSIGTSGDNEQFF. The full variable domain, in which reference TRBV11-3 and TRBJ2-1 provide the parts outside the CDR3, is EAGVVQSPRYKIIEKKQPVAFWCNPISGHNTLYWYLQNLGQGPELLIRYENEEAVDDSQLPKDRFSAERLKGVDSTLKIQPAELGDSAVYLCASSIGTSGDNEQFFGPGTRLTVL.

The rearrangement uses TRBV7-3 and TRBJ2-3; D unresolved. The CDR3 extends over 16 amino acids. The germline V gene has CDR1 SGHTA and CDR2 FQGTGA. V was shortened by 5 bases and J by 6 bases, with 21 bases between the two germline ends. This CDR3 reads CASSPVIGVPLDTQYF. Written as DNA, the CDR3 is TGTGCCAGCAGCCCGGTGATTGGAGTCCCTCTTGATACGCAGTATTTT.

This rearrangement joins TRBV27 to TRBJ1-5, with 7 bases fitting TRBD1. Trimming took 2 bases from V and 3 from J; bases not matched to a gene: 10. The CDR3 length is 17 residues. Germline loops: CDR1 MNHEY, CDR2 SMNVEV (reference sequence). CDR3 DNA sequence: TGTGCCAGCAGTTTAAGGGGGCGTAGAGGTTCCAATCAGCCCCAGCATTTT. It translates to CASSLRGRRGSNQPQHF.

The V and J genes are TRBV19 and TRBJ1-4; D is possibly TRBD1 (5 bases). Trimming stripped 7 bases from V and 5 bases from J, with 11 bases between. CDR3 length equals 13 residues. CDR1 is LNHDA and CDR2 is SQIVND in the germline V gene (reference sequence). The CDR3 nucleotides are TGTGCCAGTATGGACAACGCGAATGAAAAACTGTTTTTT. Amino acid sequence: CASMDNANEKLFF.

CDR3: CASSVSRHVGREQFF. The CDR3 nucleotides are TGTGCCAGCAGCGTATCGAGACATGTAGGTCGTGAGCAGTTCTTC. V usage is TRBV9 and J usage is TRBJ2-1; D not certain. The CDR3 totals 15 residues. Per germline, CDR1 SGDLS and CDR2 YYNGEE. Trimming left V 1 base short and J 9 bases short, with 17 bases between.

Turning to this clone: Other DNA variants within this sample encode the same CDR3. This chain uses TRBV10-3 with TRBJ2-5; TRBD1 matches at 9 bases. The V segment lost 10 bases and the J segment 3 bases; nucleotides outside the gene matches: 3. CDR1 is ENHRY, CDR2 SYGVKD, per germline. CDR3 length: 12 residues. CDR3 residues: CATRTGEETQYF. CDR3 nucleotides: TGTGCCACCCGGACAGGGGAAGAGACCCAGTACTTC.

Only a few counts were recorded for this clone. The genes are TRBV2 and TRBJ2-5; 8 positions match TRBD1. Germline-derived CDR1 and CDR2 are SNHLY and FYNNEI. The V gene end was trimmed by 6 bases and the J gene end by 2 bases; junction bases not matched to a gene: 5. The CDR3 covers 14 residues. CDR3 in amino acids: CASRPGQGQETQYF. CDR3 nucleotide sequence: TGTGCCAGCAGACCCGGACAGGGACAAGAGACCCAGTACTTC.

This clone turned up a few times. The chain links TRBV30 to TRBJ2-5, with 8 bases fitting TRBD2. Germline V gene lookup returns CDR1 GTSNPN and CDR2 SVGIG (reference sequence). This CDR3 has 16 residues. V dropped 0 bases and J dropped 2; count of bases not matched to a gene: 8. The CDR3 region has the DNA TGTGCCTGGAGTGTCTTGGTTTCGGGGGGGCAAGAGACCCAGTACTTC. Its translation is CAWSVLVSGGQETQYF.

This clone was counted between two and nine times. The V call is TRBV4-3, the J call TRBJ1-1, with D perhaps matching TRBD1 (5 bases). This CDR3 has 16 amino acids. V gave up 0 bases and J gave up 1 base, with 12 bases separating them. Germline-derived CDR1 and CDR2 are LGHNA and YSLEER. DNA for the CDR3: TGCGCCAGCAGCCAAGAGAGATTGACAGCGAACACTGAAGCTTTCTTT. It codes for CASSQERLTANTEAFF.

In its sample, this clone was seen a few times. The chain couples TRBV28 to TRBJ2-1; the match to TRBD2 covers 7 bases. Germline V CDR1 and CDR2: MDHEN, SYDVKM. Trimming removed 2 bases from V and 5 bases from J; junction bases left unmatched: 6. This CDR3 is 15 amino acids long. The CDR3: CASSLPAGRNNEQFF. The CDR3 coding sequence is TGTGCCAGCAGTTTACCAGCGGGACGGAACAATGAGCAGTTCTTC.

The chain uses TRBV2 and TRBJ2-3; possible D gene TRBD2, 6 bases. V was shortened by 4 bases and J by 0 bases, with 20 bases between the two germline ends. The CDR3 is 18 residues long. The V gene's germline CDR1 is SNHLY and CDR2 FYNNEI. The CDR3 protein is CASSAGLSKALSTDTQYF. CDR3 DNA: TGTGCCAGCAGTGCCGGACTATCCAAAGCCCTGAGCACAGATACGCAGTATTTT.

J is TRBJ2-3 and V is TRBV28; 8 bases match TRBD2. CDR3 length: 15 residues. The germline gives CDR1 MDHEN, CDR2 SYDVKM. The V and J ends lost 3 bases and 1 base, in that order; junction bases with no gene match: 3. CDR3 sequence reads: CASSFWREGTDTQYF. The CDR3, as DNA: TGTGCCAGCAGTTTCTGGCGGGAGGGCACAGATACGCAGTATTTT.

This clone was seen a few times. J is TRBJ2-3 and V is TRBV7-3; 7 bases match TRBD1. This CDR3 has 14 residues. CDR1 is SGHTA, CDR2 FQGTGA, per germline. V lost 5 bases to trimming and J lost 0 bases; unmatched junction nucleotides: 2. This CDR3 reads CASSRDSSTDTQYF. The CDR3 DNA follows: TGTGCCAGCAGCAGGGACAGTAGCACAGATACGCAGTATTTT.

The CDR3 loop reads CASRTIQNYGYTF. The CDR3 DNA sequence: TGTGCCAGCAGGACAATACAAAACTATGGCTACACCTTC. The chain employs TRBV6-6 and TRBJ1-2; D unclear. Germline V lookup: CDR1 MNHNY, CDR2 SVGAGI (reference sequence). This CDR3 contains 13 residues. V dropped 6 bases and J dropped 2 bases, with 10 bases sitting between them.

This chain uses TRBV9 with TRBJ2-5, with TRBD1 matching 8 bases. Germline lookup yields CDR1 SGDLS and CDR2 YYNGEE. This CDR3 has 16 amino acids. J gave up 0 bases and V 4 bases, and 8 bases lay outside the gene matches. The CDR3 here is CASSPGGGTYQETQYF. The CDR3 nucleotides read TGTGCCAGCAGCCCAGGGGGCGGGACCTACCAAGAGACCCAGTACTTC.

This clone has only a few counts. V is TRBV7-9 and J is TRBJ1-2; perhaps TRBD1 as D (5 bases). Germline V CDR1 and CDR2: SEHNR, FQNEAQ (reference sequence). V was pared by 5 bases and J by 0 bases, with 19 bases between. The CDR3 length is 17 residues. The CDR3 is CASSPRDSLLPNYGYTF. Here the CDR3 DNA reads TGTGCCAGCAGCCCAAGGGACTCGTTGTTACCTAACTATGGCTACACCTTC.